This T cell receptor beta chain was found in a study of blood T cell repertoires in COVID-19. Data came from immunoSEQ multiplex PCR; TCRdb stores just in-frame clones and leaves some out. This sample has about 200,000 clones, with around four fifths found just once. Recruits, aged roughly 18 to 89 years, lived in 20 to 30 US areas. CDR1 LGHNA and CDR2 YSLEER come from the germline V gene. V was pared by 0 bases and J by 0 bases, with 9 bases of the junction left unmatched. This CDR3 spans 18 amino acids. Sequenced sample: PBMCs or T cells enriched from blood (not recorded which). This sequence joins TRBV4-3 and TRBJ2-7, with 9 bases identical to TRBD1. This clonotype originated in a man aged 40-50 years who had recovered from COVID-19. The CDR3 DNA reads TGCGCCAGCAGCCAAGATTGGTCCGGACAGGGGAGCTCCTACGAGCAGTACTTC. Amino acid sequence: CASSQDWSGQGSSYEQYF.